Below, 8 T cell receptor beta chains from the same sample are listed, as sequenced in a study of CD8 T cells in ankylosing spondylitis. TCRdb reprocessed the 5' RACE reads with MiXCR, giving one entry per CDR3 protein. The sample carries about 240,000 distinct CDR3 sequences, around a tenth recorded once. Sequences were obtained from blood, either unsorted or a sorted T cell fraction (not recorded which). The origin of the receptors is a male donor with ankylosing spondylitis or in good health (not recorded which).

This clonotype showed up just a few times. A much larger clone lies a single base off, so this may be a read error. CDR3 loop: CASSYGSTDTQYF. The CDR3 region has the DNA TGTGCCAGCAGTTACGGGAGCACAGATACGCAGTATTTT. The gene calls are TRBV6-5 and TRBJ2-3; D is unclear. Germline V gene sequence: CDR1 MNHEY, CDR2 SVGAGI. Trimming cost V 2 bases and J 0 bases, with 3 bases left between them. CDR3 length equals 13 residues.

This clonotype was counted ten times or more. The gene calls are TRBV5-1 and TRBJ2-3; TRBD1 matches 7 bases. CDR3 length equals 16 residues. The V and J ends lost 4 bases and 6 bases, in that order; junction bases with no gene match: 14. Germline V gives CDR1 SGHRS, CDR2 YFSETQ. The CDR3 sequence is CASSTLDQGVDDTQYF. The CDR3 DNA is TGCGCCAGCAGCACGTTGGATCAGGGGGTCGACGATACGCAGTATTTT.

This clonotype was seen at least ten times. The chain recombines TRBV20-1 with TRBJ1-5, with TRBD1 matching over 7 bases. The V gene's germline CDR1 is DFQATT and CDR2 SNEGSKA (reference sequence). The CDR3 runs 17 residues. V trimming: 5 bases; J trimming: 0 bases; junction bases outside the gene matches: 13. Here the CDR3 reads CSAPVGPGGGSNQPQHF. The DNA of the CDR3 is TGCAGTGCTCCGGTGGGCCCAGGGGGGGGTAGCAATCAGCCCCAGCATTTT.

This clonotype was counted between two and nine times. The chain is built from TRBV9 and TRBJ2-1; D is perhaps TRBD2 (5 bases). Germline CDR1 SGDLS, CDR2 YYNGEE. The CDR3 loop spans 15 amino acids. Trimming left V 0 bases short and J 9 bases short, with 16 bases between. CDR3 in DNA: TGTGCCAGCAGCGTAGAGTTGGGTGAGGGTAGTGAGCAGTTCTTC. Protein sequence: CASSVELGEGSEQFF.

This clonotype showed up just a few times. The genes are TRBV7-8 and TRBJ1-3; 8 bases match TRBD1. This CDR3 comprises 16 residues. Germline V CDR1 and CDR2: SGHVS, FQNEAQ. V was pared by 1 base and J by 4 bases, with 6 bases of the junction left unmatched. The CDR3: CASSLEGTGPGNTIYF. The DNA of the CDR3 is TGTGCCAGCAGCTTAGAAGGGACAGGCCCAGGAAACACCATATATTTT.

This clonotype has a handful of counts. The gene calls are TRBV18 and TRBJ1-2; no firm D call. Germline V gives CDR1 KGHSH, CDR2 LQKENI. The CDR3 is 17 residues long. V gave up 4 bases and J gave up 6 bases, with 24 bases separating them. CDR3 bases: TGTGCCAGCTCACTAGCGGACCGCGATCCCAAGAGGGATGGCTACACCTTC. It specifies CASSLADRDPKRDGYTF.

This clonotype was seen many times. The rearrangement links TRBV20-1 to TRBJ2-7; 10 nucleotides match TRBD2. The germline gives CDR1 DFQATT, CDR2 SNEGSKA (reference sequence). The CDR3 is 14 residues long. With V trimmed by 6 bases and J by 5 bases, 10 bases remained unmatched. The CDR3 reads CSASSGSGWDEQYF. The CDR3 DNA reads TGCAGTGCGTCTAGCGGGAGTGGGTGGGACGAGCAGTACTTC.

The J gene is TRBJ2-5, the V gene TRBV12-3 or TRBV12-4, with no clear D. The V end lost 5 bases, the J end lost 1 base, and 11 bases lay between the germline ends. CDR3 size: 14 residues. The CDR3 sequence is CASSHSGGQETQYF. The CDR3 region has the DNA TGTGCCAGCAGTCACTCGGGCGGCCAAGAGACCCAGTACTTC.